The 32 T cell receptor beta chains reported below all come from one sample, sequenced in a study of beta chain features in type 1 diabetes listed by TCRdb under 2018. Study-wide findings and limitations: Type 1 diabetes patients showed a moderate but significant shortening of TCRB CDR3 length in all four CD4+ subsets.

Their recognized antigens are unknown. The library came from the immunoSEQ multiplex PCR assay. The entire amount of isolated RNA was reverse transcribed using the High Capacity cDNA Reverse Transcription Kit, so the sequenced TCRB transcripts were expressed ones. Sourced from immuneACCESS, this table was stored by TCRdb with only in-frame sequences that have V and J called. A share of the clones is absent; for the studies checked, an unresolved V gene accounts for under half, and the remainder has no known explanation. In all, the sample holds about 280,000 clones, and 14% to 15% of those were seen once. The ten biggest clones cover less than 0.02% of the sample. The sample taken for sequencing was naive CD4+ T cells from blood. In the paper's terms, the cell subset or site label means: true naive CD4+ T cells. The receptors shown here come from a man aged 18-30 years with type 1 diabetes.

The chain is built from TRBV7-2 and TRBJ2-7; D not resolved. The V and J ends lost 3 bases and 6 bases respectively, with 6 bases between them. The germline CDR1 and CDR2 sequences are SGHTA and FQGNSA. The CDR3 spans 11 residues. The CDR3 region is CASSFSREQYF. The DNA of the CDR3 is TGTGCCAGCAGCTTCAGTCGCGAGCAGTACTTC. Combining the CDR3 with reference TRBV7-2 and TRBJ2-7 gives the whole variable domain GAGVSQSPSNKVTEKGKDVELRCDPISGHTALYWYRQSLGQGLEFLIYFQGNSAPDKSGLPSDRFSAERTGGSVSTLTIQRTQQEDSAVYLCASSFSREQYFGPGTRLTVT.

This clone was detected only a few times. The V gene is TRBV23-1, the J gene TRBJ2-1, with 8 bases aligning to TRBD2. TRBV23-1 carries the ORF label, with uncertain function. The trim removed 9 bases at V and 2 bases at J, leaving 18 bases unmatched. The CDR3 loop spans 18 amino acids. CDR3 nucleotides: TGCGCCAGACCTCCTATAGCAGCGGGAGAGGTGGCCTACAATGAGCAGTTCTTC. Its protein is CARPPIAAGEVAYNEQFF.

The chain carries TRBV7-8 and TRBJ2-1; the D is unclear. With 2 bases removed from V and 1 base from J, the gap between germline ends came to 6 bases. This CDR3 is 14 amino acids long. From germline, CDR1 is SGHVS and CDR2 FQNEAQ. The CDR3, as DNA: TGTGCCAGCAGCTTAACTCCTTCCTACAATGAGCAGTTCTTC. The encoded protein is CASSLTPSYNEQFF. Combining the CDR3 with reference TRBV7-8 and TRBJ2-1 gives the whole variable domain GAGVSQSPRYKVAKRGQDVALRCDPISGHVSLFWYQQALGQGPEFLTYFQNEAQLDKSGLPSDRFFAERPEGSVSTLKIQRTQQEDSAVYLCASSLTPSYNEQFFGPGTRLTVL.

The J gene is TRBJ1-5, the V gene TRBV4-3; D is unclear. V was cut by 2 bases and J by 0 bases, with 5 bases left in between. The CDR3 loop spans 14 amino acids. The germline gives CDR1 LGHNA, CDR2 YSLEER. CDR3 coding DNA: TGCGCCAGCAGCCAACAGGTTAGCAATCAGCCCCAGCATTTT. It codes for CASSQQVSNQPQHF.

Only a few counts were recorded for this clone. The chain uses TRBV11-2 and TRBJ2-7; maybe TRBD1 (5 bases). V dropped 6 bases and J dropped 4 bases, with 10 bases sitting between them. The CDR3 spans 12 residues. Germline assignment: CDR1 SGHAT and CDR2 FQNNGV. The CDR3 DNA is TGTGCCAGCAGTTCAGGGTTTTACGAGCAGTACTTC. Translating gives CASSSGFYEQYF.

V usage is TRBV18 and J usage is TRBJ2-5; TRBD2 is a possible D gene (6 bases). From germline, CDR1 is KGHSH and CDR2 LQKENI. The CDR3 is made up of 16 amino acids. V lost 3 bases and J 1 base, leaving 15 bases between the germline ends. The CDR3 DNA follows: TGTGCCAGCTCACCTCAACGAGCGGGTGCCCAAGAGACCCAGTACTTC. Translated, it gives CASSPQRAGAQETQYF.

The sample holds a few counts of this clone. CDR3 nucleotides: TGTGCCAGCAGCCCGACAGGGGGGTGGCAGCCCCAGCATTTT. Translation gives CASSPTGGWQPQHF. This chain uses TRBV7-8 with TRBJ1-5; 9 positions agree with TRBD1. Per germline, CDR1 SGHVS and CDR2 FQNEAQ. V shed 5 bases, J shed 7 bases, and the junction held 6 bases outside the gene matches. The CDR3 sequence is 14 residues long.

This clone was seen a few times. This chain connects TRBV14 to TRBJ2-7; the D gene is possibly TRBD2 (5 bases). Germline assignment: CDR1 SGHDN and CDR2 FVKESK. The germline V and J ends were trimmed by 1 base and 7 bases, with 17 bases remaining between them. The CDR3 consists of 15 residues. Written as DNA, the CDR3 is TGTGCCAGCAGCCAAGGCGCTTTGGGTCGGGGTGAGCAGTACTTC. The encoded protein is CASSQGALGRGEQYF.

The chain links TRBV7-9 to TRBJ1-4, with D possibly matching TRBD1 (6 bases). V was cut by 5 bases and J by 4 bases, with 8 bases left in between. The CDR3 is 13 amino acids. Germline V gene sequence: CDR1 SEHNR, CDR2 FQNEAQ (reference sequence). The DNA of the CDR3 is TGTGCCAGCAGCCTGGGACATAATGAAAAACTGTTTTTT. Its translation is CASSLGHNEKLFF.

The chain recombines TRBV4-1 with TRBJ2-5, with TRBD1 matching over 9 bases. CDR1 and CDR2 from the germline V gene are MGHRA and YSYEKL. V shed 3 bases and J 5 bases; nucleotides not matched to a gene: 13. The CDR3 is made up of 17 amino acids. The chain's CDR3 is CASSQSGKQGARETQYF. DNA of the CDR3: TGCGCCAGCAGCCAGTCGGGGAAACAGGGGGCGCGGGAGACCCAGTACTTC.

This clone was recorded a few times. The chain is built from TRBV27 and TRBJ2-1, with D perhaps TRBD2 (5 bases). This CDR3 is 13 amino acids long. Trimming cost V 7 bases and J 8 bases, with 15 bases left between them. CDR1 MNHEY and CDR2 SMNVEV come from the germline V gene (reference sequence). This CDR3 reads CASTDYGGYEQFF. DNA for the CDR3: TGTGCCAGCACTGACTACGGAGGTTATGAGCAGTTCTTC.

The chain links TRBV28 to TRBJ2-1, with 8 positions matching TRBD1. J was trimmed by 6 bases and V by 7 bases; bases with no gene match: 5. The CDR3 is made up of 13 amino acids. Germline lookup yields CDR1 MDHEN and CDR2 SYDVKM. CDR3 in DNA: TGTGCCAGCAACAGACAGGGGTCCAATGAGCAGTTCTTC. Encoded protein: CASNRQGSNEQFF.

The chain has TRBV7-9 and TRBJ2-7; D is perhaps TRBD1 (6 bases). Germline lookup yields CDR1 SEHNR and CDR2 FQNEAQ (reference sequence). Trimming took off 4 bases at V and 6 bases at J, with 16 bases between the two ends. This CDR3 comprises 14 residues. The CDR3 DNA follows: TGTGCCAGCAGCTCCCCAGGGGTTCGTGGCGAGCAGTACTTC. It yields the protein CASSSPGVRGEQYF. The variable domain in full, completed from reference TRBV7-9 and TRBJ2-7, reads DTGVSQNPRHKITKRGQNVTFRCDPISEHNRLYWYRQTLGQGPEFLTYFQNEAQLEKSRLLSDRFSAERPKGSFSTLEIQRTEQGDSAMYLCASSSPGVRGEQYFGPGTRLTVT.

This clone was picked up a small number of times. The chain employs TRBV5-1 and TRBJ2-7, with 8 bases fitting TRBD1. V trimming: 0 bases; J trimming: 4 bases; junction bases outside the gene matches: 6. The CDR3 sequence is 15 residues long. Germline assignment: CDR1 SGHRS and CDR2 YFSETQ. The CDR3 nucleotides are TGCGCCAGCAGCTTGGATCAGGGGGCCAATTACGAGCAGTACTTC. Amino acids: CASSLDQGANYEQYF.

In DNA form, the CDR3 reads TGCGCCAGCAGCTCCATTCCGCGGAGCACCGGGGAGCTGTTTTTT. Protein product: CASSSIPRSTGELFF. J is TRBJ2-2 and V is TRBV5-1; D uncertain. V lost 3 bases, J lost 4 bases, and 13 bases lay in between. Germline V gene data show CDR1 as SGHRS and CDR2 as YFSETQ. The CDR3 loop spans 15 amino acids. Supplemented by reference TRBV5-1 and TRBJ2-2, the full variable domain reads KAGVTQTPRYLIKTRGQQVTLSCSPISGHRSVSWYQQTPGQGLQFLFEYFSETQRNKGNFPGRFSGRQFSNSRSEMNVSTLELGDSALYLCASSSIPRSTGELFFGEGSRLTVL.

This clone turned up a few times. V and J are TRBV7-9 and TRBJ2-3, with D perhaps TRBD1 (7 bases). The germline V and J ends were trimmed by 2 bases and 3 bases, with 12 bases remaining between them. CDR1 is SEHNR and CDR2 is FQNEAQ in the germline V gene (reference sequence). The CDR3 totals 15 residues. In DNA, the CDR3 is TGTGCCAGCAGCTTAAGGAGGGGGCCGACAGATACGCAGTATTTT. This gives the protein CASSLRRGPTDTQYF.

This clone showed up just a few times. This rearrangement joins TRBV21-1 to TRBJ2-5; the table's D call TRBD1 went unverified against the DNA. TRBV21-1 is a recognized pseudogene. This CDR3 region has 15 residues. The CDR3: CASSPGTGGWETQYF. For the CDR3, the DNA is TGTGCCAGCAGTCCCGGGACAGGGGGCTGGGAGACCCAGTACTTC.

V usage is TRBV10-3 and J usage is TRBJ2-1; TRBD2 is a possible D gene (5 bases). V lost 11 bases to trimming and J lost 1 base, with 12 bases between them. Germline V lookup: CDR1 ENHRY, CDR2 SYGVKD. The CDR3 is 13 amino acids. CDR3 in DNA: TGTGCCTTCAAGGACTTGTCCTACAATGAGCAGTTCTTC. Protein product: CAFKDLSYNEQFF.

The chain uses TRBV1 and TRBJ2-7; the tabulated D call, TRBD2, remains unverified against the DNA. TRBV1 is a pseudogene locus. This CDR3 region has 16 residues. The CDR3 DNA is TGCACCGGGGAGGGGAAGAATGCCGGGTCCGGGGACGAGCAGTACTTC. It codes for CTGEGKNAGSGDEQYF.

This chain connects TRBV5-1 to TRBJ2-1; D is unclear. V lost 2 bases, J lost 4 bases, and 10 bases lay in between. Germline V gene sequence: CDR1 SGHRS, CDR2 YFSETQ. The CDR3 spans 14 residues. CDR3 sequence reads: CASSFDLAYNEQFF. The CDR3 DNA reads TGCGCCAGCAGCTTCGACTTGGCATACAATGAGCAGTTCTTC. Filled out from reference TRBV5-1 and TRBJ2-1, the complete variable domain reads KAGVTQTPRYLIKTRGQQVTLSCSPISGHRSVSWYQQTPGQGLQFLFEYFSETQRNKGNFPGRFSGRQFSNSRSEMNVSTLELGDSALYLCASSFDLAYNEQFFGPGTRLTVL.

This clone was detected only a few times. The gene calls are TRBV30 and TRBJ1-2; TRBD1 is a possible D gene (5 bases). The CDR3 runs 17 residues. Germline values: CDR1 GTSNPN, CDR2 SVGIG (reference sequence). V was trimmed by 2 bases and J by 1 base, leaving 20 bases between them. In DNA form, the CDR3 reads TGTGCCTGGAGTCGCCCCGGGCGGGGGTTCCTTAACTATGGCTACACCTTC. This encodes CAWSRPGRGFLNYGYTF.

This clone was recorded a few times. The gene calls are TRBV7-9 and TRBJ1-2; 11 nucleotides align to TRBD1. This CDR3 is built from 16 residues. Germline assignment: CDR1 SEHNR and CDR2 FQNEAQ (reference sequence). The trim removed 5 bases at V and 6 bases at J, leaving 11 bases unmatched. CDR3 coding DNA: TGTGCCAGCAGCAGTACCCGGGACAGGGGGGCCGATGGCTACACCTTC. The encoded protein is CASSSTRDRGADGYTF.

This chain's CDR3 is CAWSGTGKALYEQYF. DNA for the CDR3: TGTGCCTGGAGCGGGACAGGGAAGGCGCTCTACGAGCAGTACTTC. The V gene is TRBV30, the J gene TRBJ2-7; 9 bases align to TRBD1. The CDR3 is 15 amino acids. Germline V gene sequence: CDR1 GTSNPN, CDR2 SVGIG (reference sequence). Trimming removed 3 bases from V and 3 bases from J; junction bases left unmatched: 9.

This clone occurred a few times. The chain carries TRBV30 and TRBJ1-4; D possibly corresponds to TRBD1 (6 bases). CDR3 size: 18 residues. Germline assignment: CDR1 GTSNPN and CDR2 SVGIG (reference sequence). V was pared by 2 bases and J by 7 bases, with 26 bases between. CDR3 bases: TGTGCCTGGAGTCCCGCAGGGGTGATGCGCGTAAATGGTGAAAAACTGTTTTTT. Its protein product is CAWSPAGVMRVNGEKLFF.

This clone has only a few counts. The gene calls are TRBV28 and TRBJ1-5, with D possibly TRBD1 on 5 matching bases. With 6 bases removed from V and 3 bases from J, the gap between germline ends came to 15 bases. Germline-derived CDR1 and CDR2 are MDHEN and SYDVKM. CDR3 length equals 15 residues. The CDR3 bases are TGTGCCAGCAGCCGCGGGGGGGGTGTCAATCAGCCCCAGCATTTT. Its protein product is CASSRGGGVNQPQHF.

This chain joins TRBV6-6 and TRBJ1-5; 10 bases match TRBD1. After removal of 4 bases from V and 6 bases from J, the junction contained 6 bases not matched to a gene. In germline, CDR1 is MNHNY, CDR2 SVGAGI (reference sequence). The CDR3 runs 15 residues. The CDR3 protein is CASSSGTGEIQPQHF. The CDR3 coding sequence is TGTGCCAGCAGTTCCGGGACAGGGGAAATTCAGCCCCAGCATTTT.

The CDR3 DNA is TGTGCCAGCAACCTACAGGGCTACGAGCAGTACTTC. It is translated as CASNLQGYEQYF. V gene TRBV28 combines with J gene TRBJ2-7, with D tentatively TRBD1 (6 bases). Germline V gene data show CDR1 as MDHEN and CDR2 as SYDVKM. The CDR3 consists of 12 residues. V was trimmed by 7 bases and J by 3 bases, leaving 10 bases between them.

This clone was found a few times. The chain has TRBV4-3 and TRBJ2-7; 8 nucleotides match TRBD1. Per the germline V gene, CDR1 is LGHNA and CDR2 is YSLEER. Unmatched junction bases numbered 6, after V lost 2 bases and J lost 3 bases. The CDR3 has 15 amino acids. In DNA, the CDR3 is TGCGCCAGCAGCCAACAACGGGACAGGAGCTACGAGCAGTACTTC. Protein: CASSQQRDRSYEQYF.

This rearrangement joins TRBV18 to TRBJ1-1, with D possibly matching TRBD1 (6 bases). Trimming left V 3 bases short and J 4 bases short, with 15 bases between. Germline V gene lookup returns CDR1 KGHSH and CDR2 LQKENI. The CDR3 covers 15 residues. CDR3 nucleotide sequence: TGTGCCAGCTCACCTTTACAGGGCCCCGGCACTGAAGCTTTCTTT. Amino acids: CASSPLQGPGTEAFF.

This clone has just a few counts. The rearrangement uses TRBV5-4 and TRBJ2-7, with 8 bases lining up with TRBD2. Germline V gives CDR1 SGHNT, CDR2 YYREEE (reference sequence). The V and J ends lost 4 bases and 2 bases, in that order; junction bases with no gene match: 8. CDR3 size: 15 residues. CDR3 in amino acids: CASSRDGGGTYEQYF. In DNA, the CDR3 is TGTGCCAGCAGCCGTGACGGGGGGGGCACCTACGAGCAGTACTTC.

This clone turned up a few times. This chain joins TRBV2 and TRBJ2-7; maybe TRBD1 (5 bases). With 5 bases removed from V and 0 bases from J, the gap between germline ends came to 11 bases. CDR1 and CDR2 (germline): SNHLY, FYNNEI. The CDR3 runs to 14 residues. This CDR3 reads CASSPRAYSYEQYF. The CDR3 DNA reads as TGTGCCAGCAGTCCCAGGGCCTACTCCTACGAGCAGTACTTC.

CDR3 sequence: CAISVREQETQYF. CDR3 nucleotides: TGTGCCATCAGTGTCCGGGAGCAAGAGACCCAGTACTTC. The gene calls are TRBV10-3 and TRBJ2-5; D possibly corresponds to TRBD2 (6 bases). Looked up from germline, CDR1 is ENHRY and CDR2 is SYGVKD. V shed 4 bases and J shed 2 bases, with 8 bases lying between them. CDR3 length equals 13 residues.